This paragraph covers one TCR beta chain sequence. cDNA synthesis used the whole RNA isolate, giving expressed TCRB sequences. The assay was immunoSEQ multiplex PCR, and TCRdb's table has in-frame clones only and misses some. In the table there are almost 350,000 clones, 6.5% to 10% of which are singletons. This specimen comes from a study of beta chain features in type 1 diabetes. The V end lost 3 bases, the J end lost 3 bases, and 5 bases lay between the germline ends. This CDR3 has 11 residues. CDR1 and CDR2 (germline): DFQATT, SNEGSKA (reference sequence). The sample was central memory CD4+ T cells from blood. The chain joins TRBV20-1 to TRBJ1-1; D not certain. This clonotype was obtained from a woman aged 18-29 years in good health. DNA for the CDR3: TGCAGTGCTAGGGAGGACACTGAAGCTTTCTTT. This sequence encodes CSAREDTEAFF.